This record concerns one T cell receptor (beta chain) sequence. Its antigen remains unknown. The CDR3 contains 15 residues. Germline-derived CDR1 and CDR2 are MNHNY and SVGAGI (reference sequence). Trimming took 8 bases from V and 4 from J; bases not matched to a gene: 10. This specimen belongs to a study of beta chain features in type 1 diabetes. Findings and limits, study-wide: Because the template was cDNA, high-expressing cells might be over-represented.

Expressed TCRB transcripts got sequenced, as all isolated RNA was reverse transcribed. Measured with immunoSEQ multiplex PCR; TCRdb has only the in-frame clones, and not every one. This sample carries 810,000 or so clones, 15% to 20% of them seen once, and the ten largest clones take 0.02% to 0.03%. The sequence was collected from a woman aged 18-30 years in good health. Source material: naive CD4+ T cells from blood. The gene calls are TRBV6-6 and TRBJ2-3; the match to TRBD2 covers 9 bases. The CDR3 region is CASLKVAGVADTQYF. The CDR3 DNA sequence: TGTGCCAGCCTCAAGGTAGCGGGAGTGGCAGATACGCAGTATTTT.